What follows are 11 T cell receptor beta chains derived from one specimen sequenced in a study of blood T cells in healthy people across ages (dated by TCRdb to between 2014 and 2016). Library creation used 5' RACE. TCRdb names Illumina HiSeq 2500 as the instrument used. The second PCR ran for roughly 7 to 12 cycles and used a J-beta primer mix along with a sample-barcoded 5' primer. TCRdb reran the public reads through fastp at Q25 and MiXCR, keeping productive beta chains. Rows are unified per CDR3 protein, each entry keeping the most common DNA and genes. Present in this sample are roughly 2 million distinct CDR3 sequences, about 50% of which were seen just once. Of the sample, more than 2% falls within the top ten clones. The specimen sequenced was blood. Every receptor here comes from a woman in her thirties or forties in good health.

The sample holds a few counts of this clonotype. The CDR3 nucleotides are TGTGCCAGCAGTGGGGAGGGTAGGCCGTATTCACCCCTCCACTTT. Translation: CASSGEGRPYSPLHF. This chain connects TRBV27 to TRBJ1-6; no clear D. Germline V lookup: CDR1 MNHEY, CDR2 SMNVEV (reference sequence). With 5 bases removed from V and 8 bases from J, the gap between germline ends came to 16 bases. The CDR3 is made up of 15 amino acids.

V gene TRBV10-3 combines with J gene TRBJ2-3; 8 nucleotides match TRBD2. The CDR3 is made up of 17 amino acids. V shed 3 bases, J shed 0 bases, and the junction held 8 bases outside the gene matches. From germline, CDR1 is ENHRY and CDR2 SYGVKD. The DNA of the CDR3 is TGTGCCATCAGTGAATTTCAAGCGGGAGCTAGCACAGATACGCAGTATTTT. Translation: CAISEFQAGASTDTQYF.

This clonotype has just a few counts. The chain is built from TRBV10-3 and TRBJ2-1; D is undetermined. V was cut by 2 bases and J by 4 bases, with 6 bases left in between. CDR1 ENHRY and CDR2 SYGVKD come from the germline V gene. There are 13 residues in the CDR3. The CDR3 nucleotides are TGTGCCATCAGTGAGGTTAATTACAATGAGCAGTTCTTC. Translated: CAISEVNYNEQFF.

This chain uses TRBV20-1 with TRBJ2-1; 8 bases align to TRBD1. This CDR3 is 14 amino acids long. In germline, CDR1 is DFQATT, CDR2 SNEGSKA (reference sequence). Trimming took 0 bases from V and 4 from J; bases not matched to a gene: 2. This CDR3 is CSARERTGYNEQFF. The CDR3 nucleotides read TGCAGTGCTAGAGAAAGGACAGGGTACAATGAGCAGTTCTTC.

The chain combines TRBV6-5 with TRBJ2-5; D could derive from TRBD1 or TRBD2 (5 bases each). The J call is in doubt because the DNA end fits TRBJ2-7 better. Germline V gene data show CDR1 as MNHEY and CDR2 as SVGAGI. This CDR3 has 16 residues. CDR3 nucleotides: TGTGCCAGCAGTTACAGCGTGGGGGAAACAAACTACGAGCAGTACTTC. It encodes CASSYSVGETNYEQYF.

V gene TRBV28 combines with J gene TRBJ1-4, with 10 bases aligning to TRBD1. J was trimmed by 7 bases and V by 10 bases; bases with no gene match: 15. Germline CDR1 is MDHEN and CDR2 is SYDVKM. The CDR3 has 16 residues. CDR3 in DNA: TGTGCCACCATGACAGGGGGCGAGGTTGGACGTGAAAAACTGTTTTTT. Protein: CATMTGGEVGREKLFF.

Concerning this clonotype itself: The germline gene is not matched at one end of the junction; a read error may be the cause. V usage is TRBV28 and J usage is TRBJ2-7; D gene ambiguous. This CDR3 contains 14 residues. Germline CDR1 and CDR2: MDHEN and SYDVKM. CDR3 in amino acids: CACSAPPVAYEQYF. The CDR3 DNA sequence: TGTGCCTGCAGTGCCCCTCCCGTGGCCTACGAGCAGTACTTC.

CDR3 in DNA: TGTGCTAGTGGATCAGTGGGGGGGACCTACGAGCAGTACTTC. Its protein is CASGSVGGTYEQYF. This chain joins TRBV12-5 and TRBJ2-7; 7 bases line up with TRBD2. CDR1 and CDR2 from the germline V gene are LGHNT and FRNRAP. The CDR3 has 14 amino acids. V shed 6 bases, J shed 2 bases, and the junction held 7 bases outside the gene matches.

This chain joins TRBV7-2 and TRBJ1-5; 9 bases align to TRBD1. V was pared by 4 bases and J by 0 bases, with 7 bases of the junction left unmatched. The CDR3 is 17 amino acids. CDR1 SGHTA and CDR2 FQGNSA come from the germline V gene. The CDR3: CASSSRGTGISNQPQHF. CDR3 nucleotides: TGTGCCAGCAGCTCCCGCGGGACAGGGATTAGCAATCAGCCCCAGCATTTT.

This clonotype showed up just a few times. V is TRBV9 and J is TRBJ2-3; D gene ambiguous. This CDR3 comprises 10 residues. Germline V gene lookup returns CDR1 SGDLS and CDR2 YYNGEE. V was trimmed by 8 bases and J by 11 bases, leaving 12 bases between them. The CDR3 sequence: CASREGRQYF. The CDR3 DNA follows: TGTGCCAGTAGGGAAGGTAGGCAGTATTTT.

This rearrangement joins TRBV24-1 to TRBJ2-3; the D gene is possibly TRBD1 (5 bases). Germline V CDR1 and CDR2: KGHDR, SFDVKD. The V and J ends lost 5 bases and 0 bases respectively, with 17 bases between them. CDR3 length: 17 amino acids. CDR3 region: CATSGGKKGPSTDTQYF. CDR3 DNA: TGTGCCACCAGTGGCGGTAAGAAGGGGCCGAGCACAGATACGCAGTATTTT.